This T cell receptor (beta chain) was found in a study of tumor-infiltrating lymphocytes in primary liver carcinoma. Study conclusions and caveats: Paired tumor-adjacent and tumor-blood samples overlapped less than tumor region pairs did.

Co-extraction of RNA and DNA was performed on about 20-32 mg of unsorted bulk tissue. After removal of 4 bases from V and 8 bases from J, the junction contained 5 bases not matched to a gene. This CDR3 spans 14 amino acids. The germline CDR1 and CDR2 sequences are LGHNA and YSLEER. As concerns this clonotype: Its antigen is unidentified.

From roughly 470 ng total RNA, TCR beta cDNA was generated with a primer in the constant region. Three nested multiplex PCR rounds of slightly modified ARM-PCR generated TCR beta libraries. Researchers ran the first two PCR rounds for approximately 10 cycles each with TRBV1-TRBV30 forward primers and a C-beta reverse primer. TCRdb reprocessed the multiplex PCR reads via MiXCR and lists one record per CDR3 protein. The profile shows tens of thousands of distinct CDR3 sequences, about 75% of them singletons. The rearrangement uses TRBV4-3 and TRBJ2-1; TRBD1 matches at 10 bases. Sequenced input: tumor-adjacent normal liver tissue. This sequence was found in a middle-aged man with primary liver carcinoma and hepatitis B virus infection. This chain's CDR3 is CASSPDRGGYEQFF. CDR3 nucleotide sequence: TGCGCCAGCAGCCCGGACAGGGGGGGGTATGAGCAGTTCTTC.